A selection of T cell receptor beta chains follows, all from one sample in a study of T cell responses to AZD1222 COVID-19 vaccine. Assay used: immunoSEQ multiplex PCR; TCRdb lists only in-frame clones, some missing. The profile shows 180,000 or so clones, 88% of them singletons. The sequences come from peripheral blood, collected 28 days after the second AZD1222 dose. The source of these receptors is an adult who received the AZD1222 COVID-19 vaccine. Each CDR3 is given with its conserved first and last residue. The D gene is left open where the match is weak. The size entry is marked missing in some rows and otherwise reads once, few, many or a size class.

V gene: TRBV9
J gene: TRBJ1-2
D gene: -
clone size: -
CDR3 length: 12
CDR3 protein: CASSVVGDGYTF
CDR3 DNA: TGTGCCAGCAGCGTAGTAGGGGATGGCTACACCTTC

V gene: TRBV7-6
J gene: TRBJ2-7
D gene: -
clone size: -
CDR3 length: 16
CDR3 protein: CASSLALASAPDEQYF
CDR3 DNA: TGTGCCAGCAGCTTAGCGCTAGCGTCCGCTCCTGACGAGCAGTACTTC

V gene: TRBV25-1
J gene: TRBJ2-2
D gene: -
clone size: -
CDR3 length: 15
CDR3 protein: CASSEIPGATGELFF
CDR3 DNA: TGTGCCAGCAGTGAAATCCCAGGGGCCACCGGGGAGCTGTTTTTT

V gene: TRBV7-8
J gene: TRBJ2-3
D gene: TRBD1
clone size: -
CDR3 length: 17
CDR3 protein: CASSRRPGQGAIDTQYF
CDR3 DNA: TGTGCCAGCAGCCGACGACCGGGACAGGGGGCAATAGATACGCAGTATTTT

V gene: TRBV5-8
J gene: TRBJ1-2
D gene: -
clone size: few
CDR3 length: 14
CDR3 protein: CASNPTSRGYGYTF
CDR3 DNA: TGTGCCAGCAACCCGACAAGCCGGGGCTATGGCTACACCTTC

V gene: TRBV5-4
J gene: TRBJ1-5
D gene: -
clone size: -
CDR3 length: 16
CDR3 protein: CASSLGPIPSNQPQHF
CDR3 DNA: TGTGCCAGCAGCCTCGGACCGATACCTAGCAATCAGCCCCAGCATTTT

V gene: TRBV27
J gene: TRBJ2-7
D gene: -
clone size: -
CDR3 length: 14
CDR3 protein: CASSLARGFDEQYF
CDR3 DNA: TGTGCCAGCAGTTTAGCTAGGGGCTTCGACGAGCAGTACTTC

V gene: TRBV5-6
J gene: TRBJ1-2
D gene: -
clone size: -
CDR3 length: 12
CDR3 protein: CASSPRRYGYTF
CDR3 DNA: TGTGCCAGCAGCCCTCGTCGTTATGGCTACACCTTC

V gene: TRBV3-1/TRBV3-2
J gene: TRBJ1-2
D gene: TRBD1
clone size: -
CDR3 length: 14
CDR3 protein: CASNHRGQDYGYTF
CDR3 DNA: TGTGCCAGCAACCACAGGGGGCAGGACTATGGCTACACCTTC

V gene: TRBV19
J gene: TRBJ2-7
D gene: -
clone size: -
CDR3 length: 13
CDR3 protein: CASSTLASYEQYF
CDR3 DNA: TGTGCCAGTAGTACATTGGCTTCCTACGAGCAGTACTTC

V gene: TRBV27
J gene: TRBJ2-7
D gene: -
clone size: -
CDR3 length: 11
CDR3 protein: CASRSEGVRYF
CDR3 DNA: TGTGCCAGCAGGTCTGAAGGGGTACGGTACTTC

V gene: TRBV5-4
J gene: TRBJ1-1
D gene: -
clone size: -
CDR3 length: 13
CDR3 protein: CASSLELITEAFF
CDR3 DNA: TGTGCCAGCAGCTTGGAGTTAATCACTGAAGCTTTCTTT

V gene: TRBV9
J gene: TRBJ2-5
D gene: -
clone size: -
CDR3 length: 13
CDR3 protein: CASSLSGQETQYF
CDR3 DNA: TGTGCCAGCAGCCTCAGCGGCCAGGAGACCCAGTACTTC

V gene: TRBV30
J gene: TRBJ1-3
D gene: -
clone size: -
CDR3 length: 13
CDR3 protein: CAWSVRQRNTIYF
CDR3 DNA: TGTGCCTGGAGCGTAAGGCAGCGAAACACCATATATTTT

V gene: TRBV24-1
J gene: TRBJ2-2
D gene: TRBD2
clone size: -
CDR3 length: 15
CDR3 protein: CATSDPGGGPGELFF
CDR3 DNA: TGTGCCACCAGTGACCCGGGAGGAGGCCCCGGGGAGCTGTTTTTT

V gene: TRBV19
J gene: TRBJ2-3
D gene: -
clone size: -
CDR3 length: 14
CDR3 protein: CAGPYGIPPDTQYF
CDR3 DNA: TGTGCCGGCCCGTACGGGATACCTCCGGATACGCAGTATTTT

V gene: TRBV20-1
J gene: TRBJ1-2
D gene: -
clone size: -
CDR3 length: 11
CDR3 protein: CSASRSYGYTF
CDR3 DNA: TGCAGTGCTTCCAGGTCCTATGGCTACACCTTC

V gene: TRBV27
J gene: TRBJ2-3
D gene: -
clone size: -
CDR3 length: 14
CDR3 protein: CASSRDLGPDTQYF
CDR3 DNA: TGTGCCAGCAGTCGGGATCTCGGCCCAGATACGCAGTATTTT

V gene: TRBV27
J gene: TRBJ2-7
D gene: TRBD2
clone size: -
CDR3 length: 15
CDR3 protein: CASSLRLAGPYEQYF
CDR3 DNA: TGTGCCAGCAGTCTCCGACTAGCGGGGCCCTACGAGCAGTACTTC

V gene: TRBV9
J gene: TRBJ2-2
D gene: TRBD2
clone size: few
CDR3 length: 16
CDR3 protein: CASSVELAVDTGELFF
CDR3 DNA: TGTGCCAGCAGCGTAGAACTAGCGGTCGACACCGGGGAGCTGTTTTTT

V gene: TRBV15
J gene: TRBJ1-3
D gene: -
clone size: -
CDR3 length: 17
CDR3 protein: CATSRDPVSSSGNTIYF
CDR3 DNA: TGTGCCACCAGCAGAGATCCGGTATCGAGCTCTGGAAACACCATATATTTT

V gene: TRBV14
J gene: TRBJ2-2
D gene: -
clone size: -
CDR3 length: 14
CDR3 protein: CASSPNVNAGELFF
CDR3 DNA: TGTGCCAGCAGCCCCAACGTGAACGCCGGGGAGCTGTTTTTT

V gene: TRBV24-1
J gene: TRBJ2-2
D gene: -
clone size: -
CDR3 length: 13
CDR3 protein: CATTDPGAGELFF
CDR3 DNA: TGTGCCACCACCGACCCAGGTGCCGGGGAGCTGTTTTTT

V gene: TRBV28
J gene: TRBJ2-7
D gene: TRBD2
clone size: -
CDR3 length: 17
CDR3 protein: CASSPGGTSGSSYEQYF
CDR3 DNA: TGTGCCAGCAGTCCGGGGGGAACTAGCGGGAGCTCCTACGAGCAGTACTTC

V gene: TRBV6-2/TRBV6-3
J gene: TRBJ1-1
D gene: -
clone size: -
CDR3 length: 14
CDR3 protein: CASSYYSERPEAFF
CDR3 DNA: TGTGCCAGCAGTTACTATTCCGAGCGGCCTGAAGCTTTCTTT

V gene: TRBV24-1
J gene: TRBJ1-2
D gene: -
clone size: -
CDR3 length: 12
CDR3 protein: CATSEPGDGYTF
CDR3 DNA: TGTGCCACCAGTGAACCGGGGGATGGCTACACCTTC

V gene: TRBV6-5
J gene: TRBJ2-3
D gene: -
clone size: few
CDR3 length: 15
CDR3 protein: CASSYSGLGTDTQYF
CDR3 DNA: TGTGCCAGCAGTTACTCGGGGTTGGGCACAGATACGCAGTATTTT

V gene: TRBV10-2
J gene: TRBJ2-2
D gene: -
clone size: few
CDR3 length: 15
CDR3 protein: CASRGGALHTGELFF
CDR3 DNA: TGCGCCAGCAGGGGTGGGGCCCTACACACCGGGGAGCTGTTTTTT

V gene: TRBV7-2
J gene: TRBJ2-7
D gene: TRBD2
clone size: -
CDR3 length: 16
CDR3 protein: CASSKGLAGAIDEQYF
CDR3 DNA: TGTGCCAGCAGCAAGGGACTAGCGGGAGCAATCGACGAGCAGTACTTC

V gene: TRBV12-3/TRBV12-4
J gene: TRBJ1-2
D gene: -
clone size: -
CDR3 length: 13
CDR3 protein: CASSFGQNYGYTF
CDR3 DNA: TGTGCCAGCAGTTTCGGGCAAAACTATGGCTACACCTTC

V gene: TRBV6-5
J gene: TRBJ1-6
D gene: -
clone size: -
CDR3 length: 11
CDR3 protein: CASRNNSPLHF
CDR3 DNA: TGTGCCAGCAGAAATAATTCACCCCTCCACTTT

V gene: TRBV7-2
J gene: TRBJ1-5
D gene: -
clone size: -
CDR3 length: 17
CDR3 protein: CASSLGGRGGSNQPQHF
CDR3 DNA: TGTGCCAGCAGCTTAGGGGGGCGGGGCGGGAGCAATCAGCCCCAGCATTTT

V gene: TRBV9
J gene: TRBJ2-7
D gene: TRBD2
clone size: -
CDR3 length: 16
CDR3 protein: CASSVAPSGASYEQYF
CDR3 DNA: TGTGCCAGCAGCGTAGCCCCTAGCGGGGCTTCCTACGAGCAGTACTTC

V gene: TRBV28
J gene: TRBJ2-7
D gene: TRBD1
clone size: -
CDR3 length: 14
CDR3 protein: CASSSRQGAREQYF
CDR3 DNA: TGTGCCAGCAGTTCCAGGCAGGGGGCGCGAGAGCAGTACTTC

V gene: TRBV7-2
J gene: TRBJ1-5
D gene: -
clone size: -
CDR3 length: 14
CDR3 protein: CASSLAKSNQPQHF
CDR3 DNA: TGTGCCAGCAGCTTAGCGAAAAGCAATCAGCCCCAGCATTTT

V gene: TRBV28
J gene: TRBJ1-3
D gene: -
clone size: -
CDR3 length: 15
CDR3 protein: CASSLPGSSGNTIYF
CDR3 DNA: TGTGCCAGCAGCCTACCGGGTTCCTCTGGAAACACCATATATTTT

V gene: TRBV7-9
J gene: TRBJ1-1
D gene: -
clone size: -
CDR3 length: 15
CDR3 protein: CASTLGGRWGSEAFF
CDR3 DNA: TGTGCCAGCACCCTTGGGGGACGGTGGGGATCTGAAGCTTTCTTT

V gene: TRBV7-8
J gene: TRBJ2-7
D gene: -
clone size: -
CDR3 length: 19
CDR3 protein: CASSRGQGGLAGGPYEQYF
CDR3 DNA: TGTGCCAGCAGCAGGGGACAGGGGGGATTAGCGGGAGGGCCATACGAGCAGTACTTC

V gene: TRBV19
J gene: TRBJ1-4
D gene: -
clone size: -
CDR3 length: 15
CDR3 protein: CASSIEGALNEKLFF
CDR3 DNA: TGTGCCAGTAGTATCGAAGGGGCGCTCAATGAAAAACTGTTTTTT

V gene: TRBV4-1
J gene: TRBJ2-1
D gene: TRBD2
clone size: once
CDR3 length: 18
CDR3 protein: CASSLSLTGTSGGNEQFF
CDR3 DNA: TGCGCCAGCAGCCTAAGTTTGACCGGGACTAGCGGGGGCAATGAGCAGTTCTTC

V gene: TRBV7-2
J gene: TRBJ2-1
D gene: -
clone size: -
CDR3 length: 16
CDR3 protein: CASSLGSGQSYNEQFF
CDR3 DNA: TGTGCCAGCAGCCTCGGGAGCGGGCAATCCTACAATGAGCAGTTCTTC

V gene: TRBV7-8
J gene: TRBJ2-5
D gene: -
clone size: -
CDR3 length: 15
CDR3 protein: CASSQGGRVRETQYF
CDR3 DNA: TGTGCCAGCAGCCAGGGGGGGCGGGTCAGAGAGACCCAGTACTTC

V gene: TRBV7-3
J gene: TRBJ1-1
D gene: TRBD1
clone size: -
CDR3 length: 18
CDR3 protein: CASSLGPLTGGRNTEAFF
CDR3 DNA: TGTGCCAGCAGCTTGGGACCCTTGACAGGGGGCCGGAACACTGAAGCTTTCTTT

V gene: TRBV2
J gene: TRBJ2-7
D gene: TRBD1
clone size: once
CDR3 length: 13
CDR3 protein: CASRDRGYGEQYF
CDR3 DNA: TGTGCCAGCCGGGACAGGGGGTACGGCGAGCAGTACTTC

V gene: TRBV2
J gene: TRBJ2-7
D gene: -
clone size: once
CDR3 length: 13
CDR3 protein: CASFRSKSHEQYF
CDR3 DNA: TGTGCCAGCTTTAGGTCCAAGAGCCACGAGCAGTACTTC

V gene: TRBV6-2/TRBV6-3
J gene: TRBJ2-1
D gene: TRBD2
clone size: -
CDR3 length: 16
CDR3 protein: CASSYPPLAPYNEQFF
CDR3 DNA: TGTGCCAGCAGTTACCCGCCACTAGCGCCCTACAATGAGCAGTTCTTC

V gene: TRBV28
J gene: TRBJ1-2
D gene: -
clone size: -
CDR3 length: 15
CDR3 protein: CASSLGGVENYGYTF
CDR3 DNA: TGTGCCAGCAGTTTGGGAGGAGTGGAGAACTATGGCTACACCTTC

V gene: TRBV27
J gene: TRBJ2-7
D gene: -
clone size: -
CDR3 length: 13
CDR3 protein: CASSFNWVAEQYF
CDR3 DNA: TGTGCCAGCAGTTTTAACTGGGTCGCCGAGCAGTACTTC

V gene: TRBV6-5
J gene: TRBJ2-5
D gene: -
clone size: -
CDR3 length: 14
CDR3 protein: CASSPFPEQETQYF
CDR3 DNA: TGTGCCAGCAGTCCCTTTCCGGAGCAAGAGACCCAGTACTTC